Each of the 5 T cell receptor beta chains below was sequenced from the same sample in a study of OX40 agonist ivuxolimab in advanced cancers. Data came from immunoSEQ multiplex PCR; TCRdb stores just in-frame clones and leaves some out. The sample carries some 58,000 clones, about 88% recorded once. Source: CD4+ or CD8+ T cells sorted from blood, taken in a trial of the OX40 agonist ivuxolimab. These receptors came from an adult with an advanced solid tumor such as melanoma, head and neck, liver or kidney cancer.

The chain recombines TRBV10-2 with TRBJ1-1, with 8 nucleotides matching TRBD1. The V and J ends lost 11 bases and 3 bases, in that order; junction bases with no gene match: 8. The CDR3 contains 13 residues. CDR1 is WSHSY and CDR2 is SAAADI in the germline V gene. The CDR3 reads CAGRQGPHTEAFF. The CDR3 nucleotides are TGCGCCGGTCGACAGGGGCCGCACACTGAAGCTTTCTTT.

V gene TRBV28 combines with J gene TRBJ1-1, with D perhaps matching TRBD1 (6 bases). V dropped 9 bases and J dropped 4 bases, with 15 bases sitting between them. The germline CDR1 and CDR2 sequences are MDHEN and SYDVKM. The CDR3 consists of 13 residues. The CDR3 bases are TGTGCCAGTCAGACAGGATTATCCACTGAAGCTTTCTTT. It translates to CASQTGLSTEAFF.

This rearrangement joins TRBV7-8 to TRBJ2-5; D gene uncertain. Germline CDR1 and CDR2: SGHVS and FQNEAQ. V lost 5 bases and J 2 bases, leaving 12 bases between the germline ends. The CDR3 extends over 14 amino acids. The CDR3 region is CASSHGYRQETQYF. CDR3 DNA: TGTGCCAGCAGCCATGGATACCGGCAAGAGACCCAGTACTTC.

V is TRBV6-6 and J is TRBJ1-5; weak D call: TRBD1 (5 bases). The CDR3 runs 12 residues. Per the germline V gene, CDR1 is MNHNY and CDR2 is SVGAGI (reference sequence). The V gene lost 0 bases and the J gene lost 11 bases, with 8 bases spanning the gap. The CDR3 nucleotides read TGTGCCAGCAGTTACTCTATAGGGGCCCAGCATTTT. Translation gives CASSYSIGAQHF.

This sequence joins TRBV28 and TRBJ2-5, with a possible D match to TRBD1 (6 bases). The J call may be mistaken, given a closer DNA end match to TRBJ2-7. This CDR3 contains 15 residues. Germline V lookup: CDR1 MDHEN, CDR2 SYDVKM. In DNA, the CDR3 is TGTGCCAGCAGTTCCCGAACAGGGATTTCCTACGAGCAGTACTTC. Translated: CASSSRTGISYEQYF.